This TCR beta chain was captured by sequencing in a study of spatial heterogeneity in lung cancer. This clonotype was detected many times. TCRdb reprocessed the 5' RACE reads with MiXCR, giving one entry per CDR3 protein. The data show 60,000 to 85,000 distinct CDR3 sequences, less than 9.5% seen once. Time point denoted: blood at routine non-recurrence follow-up after resection. Germline values: CDR1 ENHRY, CDR2 SYGVKD. There are 17 residues in the CDR3. V lost 2 bases and J 3 bases, leaving 17 bases between the germline ends. The V call is TRBV10-3, the J call TRBJ1-5; possibly TRBD1 for D (6 bases). The receptor comes from a female donor with early-stage non-small cell lung cancer. The sample consisted of PBMCs, taken at follow-up. CDR3 loop: CAISEHPGGQNNQPQHF. Here the CDR3 DNA reads TGTGCCATCAGTGAGCACCCCGGGGGGCAGAACAATCAGCCCCAGCATTTT.